One sample yielded the 32 T cell receptor beta chains listed below, sequenced in a study of shared clonotypes between healthy human individuals. Profiled with immunoSEQ multiplex PCR; TCRdb holds only in-frame clones, not every one. The sample gives under 550,000 clones, 90% to 96% of which show up once; roughly 0.06% is in the top ten. The material sequenced was naive CD4+ T cells sorted from blood. Sample subset: CD45RA+ positively selected. These receptors were taken from a woman aged 25 to 39 in good health.

The chain links TRBV28 to TRBJ1-1, with TRBD1 matching over 10 bases. The CDR3 contains 18 residues. Germline values: CDR1 MDHEN, CDR2 SYDVKM. V lost 5 bases, J lost 2 bases, and 14 bases stayed unmatched. The CDR3: CASSPFGSWDRGNTEAFF. DNA for the CDR3: TGTGCCAGCAGTCCCTTTGGCTCTTGGGACAGGGGAAACACTGAAGCTTTCTTT.

This rearrangement joins TRBV18 to TRBJ2-7; 7 bases are shared with TRBD1. CDR3 length equals 13 residues. The V segment lost 3 bases and the J segment 6 bases; nucleotides outside the gene matches: 5. Germline V CDR1 and CDR2: KGHSH, LQKENI. The chain's CDR3 is CASSPYTGVEQYF. The CDR3 bases are TGTGCCAGCTCACCGTACACAGGGGTCGAGCAGTACTTC.

The chain links TRBV10-3 to TRBJ2-7; 9 bases map to TRBD1. From germline, CDR1 is ENHRY and CDR2 SYGVKD. Germline trimming cut 10 bases from V and 3 bases from J; bases unmatched to any gene: 10. This CDR3 comprises 14 residues. The CDR3 nucleotides read TGTGCCACCAGGCCCGGGACAGGGAACTACGAGCAGTACTTC. It specifies CATRPGTGNYEQYF.

The chain is built from TRBV2 and TRBJ2-5; tentative D call: TRBD2 (6 bases). V lost 7 bases and J 4 bases, leaving 16 bases between the germline ends. Germline loops: CDR1 SNHLY, CDR2 FYNNEI. The CDR3 is 14 residues long. In nucleotides, the CDR3 is TGTGCCAGCATGGGACTTGCTCTGGGAGAGACCCAGTACTTC. It codes for CASMGLALGETQYF.

The CDR3 DNA sequence: TGCGCCAGCAGCTGGGAACAGGGAGACTATGGCTACACCTTC. Translating gives CASSWEQGDYGYTF. The rearrangement links TRBV5-1 to TRBJ1-2; D perhaps matches TRBD1 (6 bases). This CDR3 is 14 amino acids long. Germline lookup yields CDR1 SGHRS and CDR2 YFSETQ. The V end lost 3 bases, the J end lost 3 bases, and 12 bases lay between the germline ends.

This clone was observed once. The chain carries TRBV6-4 and TRBJ1-6; D is unresolved. CDR3 length: 16 amino acids. CDR1 and CDR2 from the germline V gene are MRHNA and SNTAGT. Trimming removed 6 bases from V and 3 bases from J, with 15 bases in between. This chain's CDR3 is CASRASREGYNSPLHF. The CDR3 DNA reads as TGTGCCAGCAGGGCCTCGAGGGAGGGCTATAATTCACCCCTCCACTTT.

The CDR3 nucleotides read TGTGCCAGCAGGAGAGCGGGAGGAGGGTACGAGCAGTACTTC. As protein: CASRRAGGGYEQYF. The chain uses TRBV28 and TRBJ2-7; 9 bases line up with TRBD2. Trimming cost V 6 bases and J 4 bases; bases outside gene matches: 7. CDR1 is MDHEN and CDR2 is SYDVKM in the germline V gene. CDR3 length equals 14 residues.

The chain has TRBV6-5 and TRBJ2-2; possibly TRBD1 for D (5 bases). CDR1 MNHEY and CDR2 SVGAGI come from the germline V gene. V lost 2 bases and J lost 5, with 12 bases in between. The CDR3 length is 15 residues. The CDR3, as DNA: TGTGCCAGCAGTTACGTAGGAAGGGGAACCGGGGAGCTGTTTTTT. It translates to CASSYVGRGTGELFF.

This chain uses TRBV4-1 with TRBJ2-6; TRBD2 might be the D (6 bases). This CDR3 has 20 residues. The V end was cut by 1 base, the J end by 0 bases, with 19 bases between. Looked up from germline, CDR1 is MGHRA and CDR2 is YSYEKL. CDR3 sequence: CASSQGPGVGTASGANVLTF. In DNA, the CDR3 is TGCGCCAGCAGCCAAGGTCCCGGAGTGGGGACTGCCTCTGGGGCCAACGTCCTGACTTTC.

This chain uses TRBV11-2 with TRBJ2-1; 9 bases map to TRBD1. Germline V lookup: CDR1 SGHAT, CDR2 FQNNGV. The CDR3 runs to 16 residues. V trimming: 3 bases; J trimming: 6 bases; junction bases outside the gene matches: 9. CDR3 sequence: CASSFVPGQGGNEQFF. The DNA for the CDR3 is TGTGCCAGCAGCTTCGTACCGGGACAGGGCGGCAATGAGCAGTTCTTC.

This chain links TRBV4-2 with TRBJ2-5; 11 positions agree with TRBD2. The J call could be wrong; TRBJ2-7 is a better fit for the DNA end. Germline-derived CDR1 and CDR2 are LGHNA and YNFKEQ. This CDR3 is built from 17 residues. CDR3 in DNA: TGTGCCAGCAGCCAACAGATCGGGACTAGCGGAGCCTACGAGCAGTACTTC. This translates into CASSQQIGTSGAYEQYF.

A word on this clone: Other DNA sequences in this sample translate to the same CDR3. This rearrangement joins TRBV5-6 to TRBJ2-3; D is unclear. The CDR3 has 11 amino acids. Trimming removed 4 bases at V and 1 base at J, with 1 base between. Germline assignment: CDR1 SGHDT and CDR2 YYEEEE. CDR3 loop: CASSRTDTQYF. The CDR3 bases are TGTGCCAGCAGCCGCACAGATACGCAGTATTTT. The full variable domain, with the rest looked up from reference TRBV5-6 and TRBJ2-3, is DAGVTQSPTHLIKTRGQQVTLRCSPKSGHDTVSWYQQALGQGPQFIFQYYEEEERQRGNFPDRFSGHQFPNYSSELNVNALLLGDSALYLCASSRTDTQYFGPGTRLTVL.

The V and J genes are TRBV28 and TRBJ2-7; the match to TRBD2 covers 14 bases. Trimming removed 5 bases from V and 8 bases from J; junction bases left unmatched: 5. CDR1 is MDHEN and CDR2 is SYDVKM in the germline V gene. This CDR3 spans 14 amino acids. This chain's CDR3 is CASSPGLAGEKQYF. CDR3 bases: TGTGCCAGCAGTCCGGGACTAGCGGGAGAGAAGCAGTACTTC.

The V gene is TRBV6-5, the J gene TRBJ1-4; tentative D call: TRBD1 (6 bases). This CDR3 spans 16 amino acids. CDR1 and CDR2 from the germline V gene are MNHEY and SVGAGI. V was cut by 4 bases and J by 3 bases, with 15 bases left in between. In DNA form, the CDR3 reads TGTGCCAGCAGTTCAGCAGCAGGGGTCGCTAATGAAAAACTGTTTTTT. This translates into CASSSAAGVANEKLFF.

This rearrangement joins TRBV6-6 to TRBJ2-7; 7 bases line up with TRBD1. From germline, CDR1 is MNHNY and CDR2 SVGAGI (reference sequence). The CDR3 has 13 residues. Trimming removed 2 bases from V and 4 bases from J; junction bases left unmatched: 2. CDR3: CASSYPDRYEQYF. The CDR3 nucleotides are TGTGCCAGCAGTTACCCGGACAGGTACGAGCAGTACTTC.

This clone was recorded once. The chain employs TRBV28 and TRBJ2-1, with TRBD1 identical over 9 bases. This CDR3 region has 16 residues. Germline V gives CDR1 MDHEN, CDR2 SYDVKM. V dropped 6 bases and J dropped 5; count of bases not matched to a gene: 11. The CDR3: CASSPRWDREHNEQFF. The CDR3 DNA sequence: TGTGCCAGCAGCCCTAGATGGGACAGGGAACACAATGAGCAGTTCTTC.

The CDR3 DNA sequence: TGTGCCAGCTCGGCGACAGCGAACACTGAAGCTTTCTTT. It specifies CASSATANTEAFF. V gene TRBV18 combines with J gene TRBJ1-1; TRBD1 might be the D (5 bases). The germline V gene has CDR1 KGHSH and CDR2 LQKENI. The CDR3 has 13 residues. Between the trimmed V and J ends, which lost 6 bases and 1 base, there was a span of 9 bases.

The rearrangement links TRBV6-5 to TRBJ1-5; TRBD1 matches 8 bases. V was pared by 8 bases and J by 2 bases, with 8 bases of the junction left unmatched. Germline lookup yields CDR1 MNHEY and CDR2 SVGAGI. CDR3 size: 15 residues. The DNA for the CDR3 is TGTGCCAGCCGAAGGACAGGGTGGGGCAATCAGCCCCAGCATTTT. This codes for CASRRTGWGNQPQHF.

The V gene is TRBV5-1, the J gene TRBJ2-1; possibly TRBD2 for D (7 bases). This CDR3 has 16 amino acids. The ends were cut back, 4 bases at V and 1 base at J, with 15 bases in the middle. Germline V CDR1 and CDR2: SGHRS, YFSETQ. CDR3 residues: CASSNGGGFSYNEQFF. The CDR3 nucleotides are TGCGCCAGCAGCAATGGCGGGGGCTTTTCCTACAATGAGCAGTTCTTC.

The chain couples TRBV28 to TRBJ2-3, with 12 bases lining up with TRBD1. The length of the CDR3 is 15 residues. Germline V gene data show CDR1 as MDHEN and CDR2 as SYDVKM. The V segment lost 7 bases and the J segment 7 bases; nucleotides outside the gene matches: 9. This CDR3 is CASKNRDRGLYTQYF. CDR3 in DNA: TGTGCCAGCAAAAACCGGGACAGGGGGCTATATACGCAGTATTTT.

CDR3 in amino acids: CASSISGFTYEQYF. CDR3 bases: TGTGCCAGCAGCATATCGGGGTTCACCTACGAGCAGTACTTC. The gene calls are TRBV7-8 and TRBJ2-7; D might be TRBD2 (5 bases). The CDR3 is 14 amino acids. Trimming removed 5 bases at V and 2 bases at J, with 13 bases between. Germline V gene lookup returns CDR1 SGHVS and CDR2 FQNEAQ.

This rearrangement joins TRBV5-1 to TRBJ2-5, with 8 bases matching TRBD2. The DNA end is a closer match to TRBJ2-7, so the J assignment may be wrong. The CDR3 totals 15 residues. Looked up from germline, CDR1 is SGHRS and CDR2 is YFSETQ. CDR3 protein: CASSLVSGGPNEQYF. Here the CDR3 DNA reads TGCGCCAGCAGCTTGGTGTCGGGAGGGCCGAACGAGCAGTACTTC.

The chain has TRBV9 and TRBJ1-6, with D possibly being TRBD1 (6 bases). With 0 bases removed from V and 2 bases from J, the gap between germline ends came to 6 bases. Germline lookup yields CDR1 SGDLS and CDR2 YYNGEE. This CDR3 is built from 15 residues. CDR3 residues: CASSVGGPYNSPLHF. The CDR3, as DNA: TGTGCCAGCAGCGTAGGGGGGCCCTATAATTCACCCCTCCACTTT.

The chain employs TRBV29-1 and TRBJ2-7; TRBD2 aligns across 7 bases. J lost 3 bases, V lost 4 bases, and 6 bases had no gene match. This CDR3 region has 13 residues. Germline-derived CDR1 and CDR2 are SQVTM and ANQGSEA. The CDR3 DNA follows: TGCAGCGTTGCGGGAGGCCAAGACTACGAGCAGTACTTC. Protein: CSVAGGQDYEQYF.

V and J are TRBV5-4 and TRBJ2-7; no definite D call. Trimming pared 4 bases from V and 2 bases from J, leaving 13 bases between. From germline, CDR1 is SGHNT and CDR2 YYREEE (reference sequence). The length of the CDR3 is 14 residues. The CDR3 sequence is CASSADPAPYEQYF. In DNA, the CDR3 is TGTGCCAGCAGCGCAGACCCCGCCCCCTACGAGCAGTACTTC.

The chain joins TRBV7-2 to TRBJ1-2; no definite D call. The V end was cut by 5 bases, the J end by 8 bases, with 9 bases between. Germline CDR1 and CDR2: SGHTA and FQGNSA. The CDR3 covers 11 residues. The CDR3 loop reads CASSIFGGYTF. Here the CDR3 DNA reads TGTGCCAGCAGCATTTTTGGCGGCTACACCTTC.

This clone was seen once. This chain joins TRBV5-4 and TRBJ2-1; 7 bases are shared with TRBD2. J gave up 6 bases and V 4 bases, and 7 bases lay outside the gene matches. Germline lookup yields CDR1 SGHNT and CDR2 YYREEE (reference sequence). The CDR3 runs 14 residues. In DNA, the CDR3 is TGTGCCAGCAGCGGAGGACTAGTTGGCAATGAGCAGTTCTTC. Translation: CASSGGLVGNEQFF. Drawing the rest from reference TRBV5-4 and TRBJ2-1, the complete variable domain is ETGVTQSPTHLIKTRGQQVTLRCSSQSGHNTVSWYQQALGQGPQFIFQYYREEENGRGNFPPRFSGLQFPNYSSELNVNALELDDSALYLCASSGGLVGNEQFFGPGTRLTVL.

This chain links TRBV5-1 with TRBJ2-1, with 9 bases aligning to TRBD1. V lost 3 bases, J lost 5 bases, and 3 bases stayed unmatched. Germline lookup yields CDR1 SGHRS and CDR2 YFSETQ. The CDR3 is made up of 14 amino acids. The CDR3 here is CASSWGQGHNEQFF. Here the CDR3 DNA reads TGCGCCAGCAGCTGGGGACAGGGCCACAATGAGCAGTTCTTC. The full variable domain, in which reference TRBV5-1 and TRBJ2-1 provide the parts outside the CDR3, is KAGVTQTPRYLIKTRGQQVTLSCSPISGHRSVSWYQQTPGQGLQFLFEYFSETQRNKGNFPGRFSGRQFSNSRSEMNVSTLELGDSALYLCASSWGQGHNEQFFGPGTRLTVL.

The chain's CDR3 is CASSLGQVVPEQYF. The CDR3 bases are TGCGCCAGCAGCTTGGGACAGGTAGTCCCCGAGCAGTACTTC. V is TRBV5-1 and J is TRBJ2-7, with D possibly matching TRBD1 (6 bases). This CDR3 has 14 amino acids. The germline V and J ends were trimmed by 0 bases and 6 bases, with 13 bases remaining between them. The germline V gene encodes CDR1 SGHRS and CDR2 YFSETQ.

The gene calls are TRBV28 and TRBJ1-2; D might be TRBD1 (6 bases). V lost 3 bases and J 5 bases, leaving 13 bases between the germline ends. The CDR3 loop spans 14 amino acids. The germline CDR1 and CDR2 sequences are MDHEN and SYDVKM. CDR3 region: CASSFLMDRYGYTF. The DNA for the CDR3 is TGTGCCAGCAGTTTTTTGATGGACAGATATGGCTACACCTTC.

The chain has TRBV6-1 and TRBJ1-1; 7 bases map to TRBD1. The CDR3 is made up of 14 amino acids. Germline assignment: CDR1 MNHNS and CDR2 SASEGT. Trimming took 5 bases from V and 3 from J; bases not matched to a gene: 6. The CDR3 coding sequence is TGTGCCAGCAGTTTCGGGACAGTGGACACTGAAGCTTTCTTT. This gives the protein CASSFGTVDTEAFF.

The chain employs TRBV11-2 and TRBJ1-1; D might be TRBD1 (6 bases). Germline assignment: CDR1 SGHAT and CDR2 FQNNGV. The CDR3 is made up of 14 amino acids. V lost 6 bases and J 1 base, leaving 12 bases between the germline ends. The CDR3 bases are TGTGCCAGCAGATCCCGCAGGGGGAACACTGAAGCTTTCTTT. Translating gives CASRSRRGNTEAFF.